The 15 T cell receptor beta chains in this list originate from one sample, sequenced in a study of T-cell reconstitution after alpha-beta-depleted transplantation in children (dated by TCRdb to 2016 to 2018). To prepare the library, PCR was applied. Sequenced on an Illumina HiSeq 2500. To normalize quantification of the TCRbeta repertoire, the TCR libraries were built with molecular barcoding that relied on unique molecular identifiers. In-frame beta chains were kept once TCRdb had trimmed the public reads at Q25 with fastp and called clones with MiXCR. Rows merge per CDR3 protein into single entries with the most common DNA and genes. The table for this sample lists over 400,000 distinct CDR3 sequences; under 15% of them were counted only once. Around 6% of the sample is in the top ten clones. The specimen comprised PBMCs from the stem cell graft donor, sampled from the stem cell graft. The receptor set was obtained from a human donor who donated a stem cell graft to a child with combined immunodeficiency.

This clonotype was detected only a few times. The chain combines TRBV25-1 with TRBJ2-7, with TRBD1 as a possible D gene (5 bases). Trimming stripped 1 base from V and 3 bases from J, with 10 bases between. The germline gives CDR1 MGHDK, CDR2 SYGVNS. CDR3 length: 14 residues. This chain's CDR3 is CASSEFLGDYEQYF. The CDR3 region has the DNA TGTGCCAGCAGTGAATTTCTAGGGGACTACGAGCAGTACTTC.

The table lists this clonotype with many counts. The V and J genes are TRBV30 and TRBJ1-3; no clear D gene. Germline values: CDR1 GTSNPN, CDR2 SVGIG (reference sequence). Deletions cut 4 bases from V and 2 bases from J, with 12 bases between. The CDR3 loop spans 14 amino acids. CDR3 protein: CAWTKKGAGNTIYF. Here the CDR3 DNA reads TGTGCCTGGACTAAGAAGGGAGCTGGAAACACCATATATTTT.

The chain uses TRBV27 and TRBJ2-2, with D unresolved. The CDR3 is made up of 13 amino acids. V gave up 3 bases and J gave up 7 bases, with 9 bases separating them. Germline-derived CDR1 and CDR2 are MNHEY and SMNVEV (reference sequence). CDR3 amino acids: CASSFVADGELFF. The DNA of the CDR3 is TGTGCCAGCAGTTTCGTGGCCGACGGGGAGCTGTTTTTT.

The V gene is TRBV11-3, the J gene TRBJ2-2; no firm D call. The length of the CDR3 is 14 residues. Germline V gives CDR1 SGHNT, CDR2 YENEEA. V dropped 6 bases and J dropped 6 bases, with 14 bases sitting between them. The CDR3 sequence: CASSPGVGPGELFF. The CDR3 bases are TGTGCCAGCAGTCCAGGCGTGGGCCCCGGGGAGCTGTTTTTT.

This clonotype was found a few times. The V gene is TRBV5-1, the J gene TRBJ1-6; no clear D gene. This CDR3 is 17 amino acids long. With 1 base removed from V and 7 bases from J, the gap between germline ends came to 18 bases. Per germline, CDR1 SGHRS and CDR2 YFSETQ. CDR3 in amino acids: CASSLLSQAGKNSPLHF. CDR3 coding DNA: TGCGCCAGCAGCTTGCTATCCCAGGCGGGGAAAAATTCACCCCTCCACTTT.

The chain joins TRBV20-1 to TRBJ2-5; TRBD1 matches at 8 bases. Losses at the gene ends were 2 bases for V and 5 bases for J; bases not matched to a gene: 7. CDR1 is DFQATT, CDR2 SNEGSKA, per germline (reference sequence). CDR3 length: 14 residues. The CDR3 DNA reads TGCAGTGCTAGAAGACAGGGGCGGGCGGAGACCCAGTACTTC. It is translated as CSARRQGRAETQYF.

The CDR3 loop is CASSHGTSGGSETQYF. The CDR3 nucleotides are TGTGCCAGCAGCCACGGGACTAGCGGGGGCAGCGAGACCCAGTACTTC. The J gene is TRBJ2-5, the V gene TRBV4-2; 14 nucleotides match TRBD2. With 3 bases clipped from V and 5 bases from J, the junction kept 5 bases outside the gene matches. In germline, CDR1 is LGHNA, CDR2 YNFKEQ. CDR3 length: 16 amino acids.

The chain employs TRBV11-3 and TRBJ2-7; D not resolved. V dropped 0 bases and J dropped 2 bases, with 5 bases sitting between them. Germline V gene lookup returns CDR1 SGHNT and CDR2 YENEEA. This CDR3 has 13 residues. As DNA, the CDR3 is TGTGCCAGCAGCTTAGAAACGACCTACGAGCAGTACTTC. Its translation: CASSLETTYEQYF.

The chain links TRBV6-2 or TRBV6-3 to TRBJ2-7, with D possibly TRBD1 on 7 matching bases. The length of the CDR3 is 16 residues. The ends were cut back, 2 bases at V and 3 bases at J, with 17 bases in the middle. CDR1 is MNHEY, CDR2 SVGEGT, per germline. The DNA for the CDR3 is TGTGCCAGCAGTTACCTCCCGCAGGGGGGAATCTACGAGCAGTACTTC. Translation gives CASSYLPQGGIYEQYF.

The chain couples TRBV6-2 or TRBV6-3 to TRBJ1-6; 10 nucleotides align to TRBD1. With 10 bases clipped from V and 10 bases from J, the junction kept 7 bases outside the gene matches. The germline V gene has CDR1 MNHEY and CDR2 SVGEGT. The CDR3 runs to 13 residues. CDR3 sequence reads: CATTRTGGSPLHF. CDR3 nucleotides: TGTGCCACCACCCGGACAGGGGGATCACCCCTCCACTTT.

This clonotype came up many times. This sequence joins TRBV6-2 or TRBV6-3 and TRBJ1-2, with D perhaps matching TRBD1 (5 bases). Germline-derived CDR1 and CDR2 are MNHEY and SVGEGT. This CDR3 region has 13 residues. V was shortened by 2 bases and J by 5 bases, with 9 bases between the two germline ends. The CDR3 DNA reads as TGTGCCAGCAGTTACGGGGGACGGTATGGCTACACCTTC. Its protein product is CASSYGGRYGYTF.

The rearrangement uses TRBV27 and TRBJ2-5; D not certain. CDR1 and CDR2 from the germline V gene are MNHEY and SMNVEV (reference sequence). CDR3 length equals 15 residues. Trimming stripped 3 bases from V and 0 bases from J, with 11 bases between. The CDR3 sequence is CASSFGESYQETQYF. In nucleotides, the CDR3 is TGTGCCAGCAGTTTTGGTGAATCGTACCAAGAGACCCAGTACTTC.

J is TRBJ2-3 and V is TRBV15, with unresolved D. Germline CDR1 reads LNHNV; CDR2 reads YYDKDF (reference sequence). V lost 0 bases and J 7 bases, leaving 5 bases between the germline ends. The CDR3 has 12 amino acids. The CDR3 loop reads CATSRDPYTQYF. The CDR3 nucleotides are TGTGCCACCAGCAGAGATCCTTATACGCAGTATTTT.

This clonotype has just a few counts. The CDR3 is CASSQAGGVRTGELFF. CDR3 in DNA: TGCGCCAGCAGCCAAGCGGGAGGGGTGAGGACCGGGGAGCTGTTTTTT. The V call is TRBV4-3, the J call TRBJ2-2; 8 bases are a match to TRBD2. Germline values: CDR1 LGHNA, CDR2 YSLEER. The CDR3 totals 16 residues. V trimming: 1 base; J trimming: 5 bases; junction bases outside the gene matches: 6.

This clonotype was detected only a few times. The chain recombines TRBV7-9 with TRBJ2-2; D call uncertain. Germline V gene lookup returns CDR1 SEHNR and CDR2 FQNEAQ (reference sequence). The CDR3 loop spans 14 amino acids. Deletions cut 6 bases from V and 2 bases from J, with 10 bases between. The CDR3 spells CASRHKVNTGELFF. CDR3 nucleotide sequence: TGTGCCAGCAGGCATAAGGTTAACACCGGGGAGCTGTTTTTT.